This TCR beta chain was sequenced in a study of early T cells in non-severe SARS-CoV-2 infection. In its sample, this clonotype was seen many times. Via MiXCR, TCRdb re-called the 5' RACE reads, giving one row per CDR3 protein. The sample carries fewer than 80,000 distinct CDR3 sequences, around 4.2% recorded once. The CDR3 runs to 13 residues. Losses at the gene ends were 6 bases for V and 4 bases for J; bases not matched to a gene: 6. Germline assignment: CDR1 SQVTM and CDR2 ANQGSEA. Source: whole blood, taken at baseline. This sequence originates from an adult who was a healthcare worker with PCR-confirmed SARS-CoV-2 infection or an uninfected control (not recorded which). The donor label of this sample is uncertain. The genes are TRBV29-1 and TRBJ2-1, with 7 bases lining up with TRBD2. The CDR3 DNA sequence: TGCAGCGTAAGGGGAGGGGAATACAATGAGCAGTTCTTC. This sequence encodes CSVRGGEYNEQFF.